This TCR beta chain was captured in a study of shared clonotypes between healthy human individuals. Germline CDR1 reads SGHVS; CDR2 reads FQNEAQ. J was trimmed by 5 bases and V by 5 bases; bases with no gene match: 12. CDR3 size: 17 residues. This table comes from immunoSEQ multiplex PCR, and its TCRdb copy is limited to in-frame clones, with some not included. The sample holds a few million clones; less than 95% are singletons and the top ten take about 0.36%. The clonotype originates from a young man in good health. Some clones in this sample may be carry-over from other donors' samples. The V and J genes are TRBV7-8 and TRBJ2-2; 9 nucleotides match TRBD1. Sequenced input: naive CD4+ T cells from PBMCs. Subset noted: CD45RA+ positively selected. CDR3 sequence: CASSTGQGSPGTGELFF. CDR3 in DNA: TGTGCCAGCAGCACCGGACAGGGGTCGCCGGGGACCGGGGAGCTGTTTTTT.